Below, 4 T cell receptor beta chains from the same sample are listed, as sequenced in a study of T cells after yellow fever vaccination. TCRdb reprocessed the 5' RACE reads with MiXCR, giving one entry per CDR3 protein. This sample yields under 400,000 distinct CDR3 sequences, of which 11% are seen a single time; about 17% belongs to the top ten. The source was PBMCs, collected on the day of the first yellow fever vaccination. Source of these receptors: a man younger than 35 who received the YFV17D yellow fever vaccine.

This sequence joins TRBV5-1 and TRBJ2-1, with 7 bases fitting TRBD2. CDR1 and CDR2 (germline): SGHRS, YFSETQ. The CDR3 consists of 13 residues. J was trimmed by 7 bases and V by 8 bases; bases with no gene match: 9. The CDR3 protein is CASGYGGVNEQFF. The DNA for the CDR3 is TGCGCCAGTGGTTATGGGGGGGTGAATGAGCAGTTCTTC.

This clonotype was observed at least ten times. The V and J genes are TRBV3-1 and TRBJ1-2; D perhaps matches TRBD1 (5 bases). The CDR3 totals 14 residues. Trimming cost V 6 bases and J 5 bases, with 16 bases left between them. CDR1 LGHDT and CDR2 YNNKEL come from the germline V gene (reference sequence). The DNA of the CDR3 is TGTGCCAGCAGGTCCACAGGCGGCGGGTATGGCTACACCTTC. The encoded protein is CASRSTGGGYGYTF.

This clonotype was counted a few times. The CDR3 loop is CASSLDGWAPLHF. CDR3 nucleotides: TGTGCCAGCAGCTTGGATGGATGGGCACCCCTCCACTTT. V and J are TRBV7-2 and TRBJ1-6, with D uncertain. The CDR3 totals 13 residues. Germline V CDR1 and CDR2: SGHTA, FQGNSA. V dropped 3 bases and J dropped 11 bases, with 11 bases sitting between them.

The rearrangement joins TRBV24-1 to TRBJ2-2; perhaps D is TRBD1 or TRBD2 (6 bases each). V was trimmed by 2 bases and J by 1 base, leaving 10 bases between them. This CDR3 is 16 amino acids long. Germline values: CDR1 KGHDR, CDR2 SFDVKD. As DNA, the CDR3 is TGTGCCACCAGTGATTGGGGGGCTGAGAACACCGGGGAGCTGTTTTTT. Translation: CATSDWGAENTGELFF.